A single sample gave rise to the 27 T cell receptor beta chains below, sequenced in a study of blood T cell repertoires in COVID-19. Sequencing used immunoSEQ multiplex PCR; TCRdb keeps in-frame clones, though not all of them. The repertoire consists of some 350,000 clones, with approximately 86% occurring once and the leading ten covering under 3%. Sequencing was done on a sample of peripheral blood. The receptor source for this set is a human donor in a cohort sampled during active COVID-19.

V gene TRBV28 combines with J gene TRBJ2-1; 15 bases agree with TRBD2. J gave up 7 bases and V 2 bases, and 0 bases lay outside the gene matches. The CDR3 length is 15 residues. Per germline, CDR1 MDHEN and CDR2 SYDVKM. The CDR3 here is CASSLGTSGRNEQFF. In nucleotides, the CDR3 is TGTGCCAGCAGTTTAGGGACTAGCGGGAGGAATGAGCAGTTCTTC.

CDR3 sequence (DNA): TGTGCCAGCAGCTACGGGACAGGGCTCACCTACGAGCAGTACTTC. This translates into CASSYGTGLTYEQYF. This rearrangement joins TRBV13 to TRBJ2-7, with 9 bases lining up with TRBD1. The germline V gene has CDR1 PRHDT and CDR2 FYEKMQ (reference sequence). This CDR3 is built from 15 residues. The J segment lost 2 bases and the V segment lost 4 bases, leaving 6 bases of the junction unmatched.

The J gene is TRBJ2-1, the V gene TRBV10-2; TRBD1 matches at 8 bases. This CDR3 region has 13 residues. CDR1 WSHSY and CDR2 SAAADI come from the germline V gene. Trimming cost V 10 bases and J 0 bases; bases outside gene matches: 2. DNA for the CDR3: TGCGCCACTGGACAGGGCTCCTACAATGAGCAGTTCTTC. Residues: CATGQGSYNEQFF.

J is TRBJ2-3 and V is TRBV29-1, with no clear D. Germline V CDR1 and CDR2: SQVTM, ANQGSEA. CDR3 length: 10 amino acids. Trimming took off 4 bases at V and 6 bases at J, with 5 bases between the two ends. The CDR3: CSVAVDTQYF. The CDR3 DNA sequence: TGCAGCGTTGCTGTTGATACGCAGTATTTT.

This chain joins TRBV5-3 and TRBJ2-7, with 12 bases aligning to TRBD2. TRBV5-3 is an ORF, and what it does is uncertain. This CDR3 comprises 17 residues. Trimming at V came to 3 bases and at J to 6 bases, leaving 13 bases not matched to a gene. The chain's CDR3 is CARSWRTSGKGTSEQYF. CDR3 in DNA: TGTGCCAGAAGCTGGAGGACTAGCGGGAAGGGGACTAGCGAGCAGTACTTC.

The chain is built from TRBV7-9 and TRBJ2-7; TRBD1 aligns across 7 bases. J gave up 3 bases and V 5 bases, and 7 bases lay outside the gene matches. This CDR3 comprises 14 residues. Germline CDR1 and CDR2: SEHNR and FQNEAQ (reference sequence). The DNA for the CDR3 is TGTGCCAGCAGCGTAAACAGGGGTTACTACGAGCAGTACTTC. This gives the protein CASSVNRGYYEQYF.

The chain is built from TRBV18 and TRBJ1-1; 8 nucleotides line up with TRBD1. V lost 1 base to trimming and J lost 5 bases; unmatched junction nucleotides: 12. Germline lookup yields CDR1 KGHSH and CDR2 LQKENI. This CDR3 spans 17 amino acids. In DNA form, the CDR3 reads TGTGCCAGCTCACCACTCCGATTACAGGGGGTTTGGACTGAAGCTTTCTTT. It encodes CASSPLRLQGVWTEAFF.

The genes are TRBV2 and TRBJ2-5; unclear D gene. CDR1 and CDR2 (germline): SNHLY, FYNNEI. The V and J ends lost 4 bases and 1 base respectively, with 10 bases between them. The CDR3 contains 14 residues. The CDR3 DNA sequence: TGTGCCAGCAGTGGGCTTGTCAGCCAAGAGACCCAGTACTTC. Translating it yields CASSGLVSQETQYF.

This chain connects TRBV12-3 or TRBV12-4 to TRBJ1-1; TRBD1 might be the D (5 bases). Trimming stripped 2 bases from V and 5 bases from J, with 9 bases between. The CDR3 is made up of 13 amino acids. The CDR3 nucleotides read TGTGCCAGCAGTTTAACGTCAGGGACTGAAGCTTTCTTT. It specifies CASSLTSGTEAFF.

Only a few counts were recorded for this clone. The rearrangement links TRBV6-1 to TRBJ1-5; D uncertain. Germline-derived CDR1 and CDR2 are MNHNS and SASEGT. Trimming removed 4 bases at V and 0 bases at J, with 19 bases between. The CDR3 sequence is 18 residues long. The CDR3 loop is CASSGRGKGTYSNQPQHF. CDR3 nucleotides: TGTGCCAGCAGTGGGCGGGGAAAGGGAACTTATAGCAATCAGCCCCAGCATTTT.

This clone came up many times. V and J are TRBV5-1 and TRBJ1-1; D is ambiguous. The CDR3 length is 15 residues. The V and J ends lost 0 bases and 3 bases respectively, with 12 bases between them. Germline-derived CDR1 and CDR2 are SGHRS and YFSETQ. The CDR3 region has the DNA TGCGCCAGCAGCTTGGTCCCCAGCGCTGACACTGAAGCTTTCTTT. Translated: CASSLVPSADTEAFF.

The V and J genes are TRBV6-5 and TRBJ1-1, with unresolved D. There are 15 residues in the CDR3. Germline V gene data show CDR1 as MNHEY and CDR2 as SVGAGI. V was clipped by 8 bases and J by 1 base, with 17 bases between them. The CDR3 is CASGMRGMGNTEAFF. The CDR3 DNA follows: TGTGCCAGCGGGATGCGGGGTATGGGGAACACTGAAGCTTTCTTT.

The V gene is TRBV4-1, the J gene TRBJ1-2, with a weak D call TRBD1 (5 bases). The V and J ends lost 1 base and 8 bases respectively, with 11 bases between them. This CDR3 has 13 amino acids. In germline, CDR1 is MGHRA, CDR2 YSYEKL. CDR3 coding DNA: TGCGCCAGCAGCCAAGGGGGCGGGGGAGGCTACACCTTC. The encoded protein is CASSQGGGGGYTF.

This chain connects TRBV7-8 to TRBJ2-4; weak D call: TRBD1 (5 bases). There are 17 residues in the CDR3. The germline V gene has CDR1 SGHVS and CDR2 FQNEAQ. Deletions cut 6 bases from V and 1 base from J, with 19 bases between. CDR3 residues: CASSLLGASRAKNIQYF. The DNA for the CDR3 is TGTGCCAGCAGTCTCCTAGGGGCTAGTCGGGCCAAAAACATTCAGTACTTC.

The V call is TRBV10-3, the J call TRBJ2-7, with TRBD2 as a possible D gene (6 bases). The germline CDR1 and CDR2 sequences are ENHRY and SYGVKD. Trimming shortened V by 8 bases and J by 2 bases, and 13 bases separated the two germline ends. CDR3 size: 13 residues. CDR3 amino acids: CAIGTGVPYEQYF. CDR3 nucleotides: TGTGCCATCGGGACGGGAGTCCCCTACGAGCAGTACTTC.

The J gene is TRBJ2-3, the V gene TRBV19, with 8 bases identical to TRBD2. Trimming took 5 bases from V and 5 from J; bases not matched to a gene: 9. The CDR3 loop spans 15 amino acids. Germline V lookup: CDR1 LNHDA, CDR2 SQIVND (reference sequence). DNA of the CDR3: TGTGCCAGTAGTCCCCAACCCCTAGCGGGAGATACGCAGTATTTT. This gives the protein CASSPQPLAGDTQYF.

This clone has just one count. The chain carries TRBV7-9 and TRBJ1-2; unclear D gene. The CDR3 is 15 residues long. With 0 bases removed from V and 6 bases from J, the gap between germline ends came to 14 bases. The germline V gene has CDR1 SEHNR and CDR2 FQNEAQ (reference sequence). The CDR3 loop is CASSLAVSGINGYTF. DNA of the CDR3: TGTGCCAGCAGCTTAGCGGTGAGCGGGATCAATGGCTACACCTTC.

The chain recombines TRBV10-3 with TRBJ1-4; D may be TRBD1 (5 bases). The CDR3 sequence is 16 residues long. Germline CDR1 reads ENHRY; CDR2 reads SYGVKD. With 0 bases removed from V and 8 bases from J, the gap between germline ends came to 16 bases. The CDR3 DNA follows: TGTGCCATCAGTGAGTCGTCCCAGGGTCAGGGAGAAAAACTGTTTTTT. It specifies CAISESSQGQGEKLFF.

The chain's CDR3 is CASSYGVGGAPDTQYF. The CDR3 region has the DNA TGTGCCAGCAGTTACGGTGTCGGGGGGGCCCCCGATACGCAGTATTTT. The V gene is TRBV6-5, the J gene TRBJ2-3; 8 positions match TRBD2. Germline assignment: CDR1 MNHEY and CDR2 SVGAGI. Trimming cost V 2 bases and J 6 bases; bases outside gene matches: 10. This CDR3 is built from 16 residues.

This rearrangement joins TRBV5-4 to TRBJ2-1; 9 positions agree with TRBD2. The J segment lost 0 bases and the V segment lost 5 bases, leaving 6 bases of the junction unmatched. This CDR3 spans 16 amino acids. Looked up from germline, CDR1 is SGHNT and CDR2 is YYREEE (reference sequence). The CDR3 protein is CASSPRSGSSYNEQFF. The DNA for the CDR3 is TGTGCCAGCAGTCCGCGTAGCGGGAGCTCCTACAATGAGCAGTTCTTC.

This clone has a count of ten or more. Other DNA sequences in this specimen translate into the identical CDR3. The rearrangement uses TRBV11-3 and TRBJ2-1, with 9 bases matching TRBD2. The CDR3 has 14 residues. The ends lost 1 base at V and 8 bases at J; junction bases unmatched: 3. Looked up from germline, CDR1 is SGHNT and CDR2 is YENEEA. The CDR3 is CASSLVASGDEQFF. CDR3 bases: TGTGCCAGCAGCTTAGTGGCTAGCGGGGATGAGCAGTTCTTC.

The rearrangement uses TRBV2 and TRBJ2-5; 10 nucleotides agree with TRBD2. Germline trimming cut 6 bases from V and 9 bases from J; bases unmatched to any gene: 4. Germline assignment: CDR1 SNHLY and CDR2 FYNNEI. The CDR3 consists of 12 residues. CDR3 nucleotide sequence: TGTGCCAGCAGGTCACTAGCGGGGCCCCAGTACTTC. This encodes CASRSLAGPQYF. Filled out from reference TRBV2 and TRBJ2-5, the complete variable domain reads EPEVTQTPSHQVTQMGQEVILRCVPISNHLYFYWYRQILGQKVEFLVSFYNNEISEKSEIFDDQFSVERPDGSNFTLKIRSTKLEDSAMYFCASRSLAGPQYFGPGTRLLVL.

The CDR3 sequence is CASSGPTGDGSPLHF. CDR3 nucleotide sequence: TGTGCCAGCAGCGGACCGACAGGGGATGGTTCACCCCTCCACTTT. This chain joins TRBV5-5 and TRBJ1-6, with 8 bases lining up with TRBD1. Looked up from germline, CDR1 is SGHKS and CDR2 is YYEKEE (reference sequence). The CDR3 contains 15 residues. After removal of 4 bases from V and 9 bases from J, the junction contained 9 bases not matched to a gene.

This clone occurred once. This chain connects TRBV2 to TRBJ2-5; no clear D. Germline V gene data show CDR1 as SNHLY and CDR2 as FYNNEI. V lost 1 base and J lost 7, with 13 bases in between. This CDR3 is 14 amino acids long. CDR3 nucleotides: TGTGCCAGCAGTGAAGGGCGTCGGGTCGGGACCCAGTACTTC. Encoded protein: CASSEGRRVGTQYF.

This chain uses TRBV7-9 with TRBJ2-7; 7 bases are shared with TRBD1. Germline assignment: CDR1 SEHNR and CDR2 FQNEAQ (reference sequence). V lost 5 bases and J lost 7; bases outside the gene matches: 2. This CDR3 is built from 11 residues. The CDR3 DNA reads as TGTGCCAGCAGCGTGACAGGGGAGCAGTACTTC. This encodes CASSVTGEQYF.

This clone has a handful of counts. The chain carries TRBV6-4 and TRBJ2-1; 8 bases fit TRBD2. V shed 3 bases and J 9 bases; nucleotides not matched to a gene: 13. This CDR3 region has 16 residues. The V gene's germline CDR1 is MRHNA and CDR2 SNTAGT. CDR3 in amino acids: CASSEQPGLGSGEQFF. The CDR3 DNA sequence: TGTGCCAGCAGTGAACAGCCGGGACTAGGGTCAGGTGAGCAGTTCTTC.

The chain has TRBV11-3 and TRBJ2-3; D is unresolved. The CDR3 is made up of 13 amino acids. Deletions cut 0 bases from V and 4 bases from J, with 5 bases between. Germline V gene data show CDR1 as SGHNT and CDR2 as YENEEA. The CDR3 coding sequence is TGTGCCAGCAGCTTAGAAGAGGCAGATACGCAGTATTTT. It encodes CASSLEEADTQYF.